These 5 T cell receptor beta chains originate from one sample sequenced in a study of beta chain features in type 1 diabetes. Expressed TCRB transcripts were sequenced because the entire RNA isolate underwent reverse transcription. Repertoires were generated with immunoSEQ multiplex PCR, while TCRdb's copy carries only in-frame clones and drops some. The sample has tens of thousands of clones; under 35% are singletons. The specimen was stem cell memory CD4+ T cells from blood. These receptors were taken from a woman under 30 in good health.

The CDR3 here is CASSLGLDTDTQYF. The CDR3 DNA is TGTGCCAGTAGCCTAGGACTAGACACAGATACGCAGTATTTT. This chain connects TRBV19 to TRBJ2-3, with TRBD2 matching over 7 bases. Germline V lookup: CDR1 LNHDA, CDR2 SQIVND (reference sequence). The CDR3 consists of 14 residues. The V and J ends lost 6 bases and 2 bases, in that order; junction bases with no gene match: 5.

The chain couples TRBV19 to TRBJ2-7; 10 nucleotides align to TRBD1. The junction had 2 bases not matched to a gene; V was cut back by 6 bases and J by 0 bases. This CDR3 is built from 14 residues. Per germline, CDR1 LNHDA and CDR2 SQIVND (reference sequence). The CDR3 DNA reads as TGTGCCAGTAGCCGGGACAGGGGCTCCTACGAGCAGTACTTC. It specifies CASSRDRGSYEQYF. Full variable domain (outside the CDR3, taken from reference TRBV19 and TRBJ2-7): DGGITQSPKYLFRKEGQNVTLSCEQNLNHDAMYWYRQDPGQGLRLIYYSQIVNDFQKGDIAEGYSVSREKKESFPLTVTSAQKNPTAFYLCASSRDRGSYEQYFGPGTRLTVT.

This clone came up a few times. The gene calls are TRBV7-9 and TRBJ2-1; TRBD2 matches at 7 bases. Germline values: CDR1 SEHNR, CDR2 FQNEAQ (reference sequence). V gave up 5 bases and J gave up 2 bases; unmatched junction bases: 3. The CDR3 extends over 14 amino acids. CDR3 loop: CASSPGTTYNEQFF. The CDR3 DNA reads TGTGCCAGCAGCCCCGGGACTACCTACAATGAGCAGTTCTTC.

This clone was detected a few times. The CDR3 DNA follows: TGTGCCCAGACTAGCGACACAGATACGCAGTATTTT. It translates to CAQTSDTDTQYF. The chain employs TRBV30 and TRBJ2-3; 8 bases are shared with TRBD2. V lost 8 bases to trimming and J lost 2 bases; unmatched junction nucleotides: 3. The germline V gene encodes CDR1 GTSNPN and CDR2 SVGIG (reference sequence). The CDR3 spans 12 residues. Using reference TRBV30 and TRBJ2-3 for the parts outside the CDR3, the full variable domain is SQTIHQWPATLVQPVGSPLSLECTVEGTSNPNLYWYRQAAGRGLQLLFYSVGIGQISSEVPQNLSASRPQDRQFILSSKKLLLSDSGFYLCAQTSDTDTQYFGPGTRLTVL.

This clone came up a few times. This chain links TRBV19 with TRBJ2-3; D uncertain. CDR1 is LNHDA and CDR2 is SQIVND in the germline V gene (reference sequence). Deletions cut 7 bases from V and 2 bases from J, with 16 bases between. The CDR3 sequence is 15 residues long. The CDR3 spells CASTQYAVNTDTQYF. The CDR3 nucleotides are TGTGCCAGTACTCAGTACGCGGTCAACACAGATACGCAGTATTTT.